These 16 T cell receptor beta chains were all obtained from the same sample, sequenced in a study of shared clonotypes between healthy human individuals. Profiled with immunoSEQ multiplex PCR; TCRdb holds only in-frame clones, not every one. The sample includes 950,000 to 1,100,000 clones, approximately 80% of them seen just once. Sequenced input: memory CD4+ T cells from PBMCs. Described subset: CD45RA-negative fraction. The receptor source for this set is a man aged 18 to 30 in good health. Some clones in this sample may be carry-over from other donors' samples.

V gene TRBV10-1 combines with J gene TRBJ2-2; 7 positions match TRBD1. Trimming took 8 bases from V and 7 from J; bases not matched to a gene: 13. Germline assignment: CDR1 WNHNN and CDR2 SYGVQD (reference sequence). The CDR3 covers 15 residues. The CDR3 nucleotides are TGCGCCAGCGCCCCTCGACAGGGCACGTACGGGGAGCTGTTTTTT. Translating it yields CASAPRQGTYGELFF.

This sequence joins TRBV4-1 and TRBJ1-4, with 8 bases matching TRBD1. V lost 3 bases and J lost 6; bases outside the gene matches: 9. The CDR3 sequence is 16 residues long. Germline V gene sequence: CDR1 MGHRA, CDR2 YSYEKL. The CDR3 sequence: CASSHAPRGPHEKLFF. The CDR3 DNA reads TGCGCCAGCAGCCACGCCCCCAGGGGGCCACATGAAAAACTGTTTTTT.

CDR3 amino acids: CASSLDGGAETQYF. In DNA, the CDR3 is TGTGCCAGCAGCTTAGACGGGGGCGCGGAGACCCAGTACTTC. The rearrangement links TRBV11-1 to TRBJ2-5; D assignment may be TRBD1 or TRBD2 (6 bases each). Germline values: CDR1 SGHAT, CDR2 FQDESV (reference sequence). The CDR3 totals 14 residues. V was shortened by 1 base and J by 5 bases, with 11 bases between the two germline ends.

This clone was recorded only once. The chain is built from TRBV28 and TRBJ2-2, with a possible D match to TRBD2 (6 bases). The germline CDR1 and CDR2 sequences are MDHEN and SYDVKM. The CDR3 spans 15 residues. V was shortened by 8 bases and J by 0 bases, with 13 bases between the two germline ends. The CDR3 reads CASRGGLPNTGELFF. The DNA of the CDR3 is TGTGCCAGCCGTGGAGGACTACCGAACACCGGGGAGCTGTTTTTT.

This chain uses TRBV19 with TRBJ2-3; 7 nucleotides match TRBD1. CDR3 length equals 15 residues. J lost 2 bases, V lost 6 bases, and 8 bases had no gene match. Germline CDR1 is LNHDA and CDR2 is SQIVND (reference sequence). CDR3 DNA: TGTGCCAGTAGCTCAGGGACAGTAACCACAGATACGCAGTATTTT. Protein sequence: CASSSGTVTTDTQYF. Together with reference TRBV19 and TRBJ2-3, the CDR3 gives the full variable domain: DGGITQSPKYLFRKEGQNVTLSCEQNLNHDAMYWYRQDPGQGLRLIYYSQIVNDFQKGDIAEGYSVSREKKESFPLTVTSAQKNPTAFYLCASSSGTVTTDTQYFGPGTRLTVL.

The chain links TRBV28 to TRBJ1-5; D is ambiguous. The CDR3 runs 14 residues. Between the trimmed V and J ends, which lost 2 bases and 7 bases, there was a span of 12 bases. The germline CDR1 and CDR2 sequences are MDHEN and SYDVKM. The CDR3 region is CASSLTQKAQPQHF. The DNA of the CDR3 is TGTGCCAGCAGTTTAACCCAAAAGGCACAGCCCCAGCATTTT.

In this sample, this clone turned up once. The chain carries TRBV30 and TRBJ1-1, with D maybe TRBD1 (5 bases). The V gene's germline CDR1 is GTSNPN and CDR2 SVGIG (reference sequence). The CDR3 extends over 13 amino acids. The ends were cut back, 4 bases at V and 3 bases at J, with 12 bases in the middle. The CDR3 DNA reads TGTGCCTGGACCATGGGGGGGTACACTGAAGCTTTCTTT. Translation gives CAWTMGGYTEAFF.

This clone was found once. Only one base separates this from a far larger clonotype, so it likely reflects a read error. The chain combines TRBV7-8 with TRBJ1-1; D remains ambiguous. Germline V lookup: CDR1 SGHVS, CDR2 FQNEAQ. V gave up 3 bases and J gave up 1 base, with 9 bases separating them. This CDR3 region has 14 residues. The CDR3 DNA is TGTGCCAGCAGCTTGACCGGGAGGAACACTGAAGCTTTCTTT. Protein sequence: CASSLTGRNTEAFF.

The chain joins TRBV30 to TRBJ2-7; D gene unclear. V was trimmed by 4 bases and J by 1 base, leaving 8 bases between them. Germline CDR1 reads GTSNPN; CDR2 reads SVGIG (reference sequence). CDR3 length: 12 residues. For the CDR3, the DNA is TGTGCCTGGACCCCTGGTTCCTACGAGCAGTACTTC. Translated: CAWTPGSYEQYF.

The J gene is TRBJ1-2, the V gene TRBV6-5, with 8 bases identical to TRBD1. V was pared by 4 bases and J by 7 bases, with 8 bases of the junction left unmatched. The CDR3 totals 14 residues. Germline V gene sequence: CDR1 MNHEY, CDR2 SVGAGI. The CDR3 bases are TGTGCCAGCAGTTTCCGGACAGGGATAAGTGGCTACACCTTC. It codes for CASSFRTGISGYTF.

V is TRBV5-1 and J is TRBJ2-7, with 10 positions matching TRBD2. The CDR3 consists of 16 residues. Germline lookup yields CDR1 SGHRS and CDR2 YFSETQ. The V and J ends lost 4 bases and 0 bases, in that order; junction bases with no gene match: 7. The CDR3 is CASSPPLAGVSYEQYF. As DNA, the CDR3 is TGCGCCAGCAGCCCGCCCCTAGCGGGAGTCTCCTACGAGCAGTACTTC.

The gene calls are TRBV9 and TRBJ1-2; D is undetermined. The CDR3 contains 14 residues. V lost 1 base and J 4 bases, leaving 11 bases between the germline ends. Germline CDR1 reads SGDLS; CDR2 reads YYNGEE. CDR3 residues: CASSVYGQAYGYTF. CDR3 sequence (DNA): TGTGCCAGCAGCGTATATGGGCAGGCCTATGGCTACACCTTC.

The genes are TRBV25-1 and TRBJ1-1; D not certain. This CDR3 region has 14 residues. Germline CDR1 is MGHDK and CDR2 is SYGVNS. V shed 4 bases and J shed 1 base, with 10 bases lying between them. This chain's CDR3 is CASSGAGRNTEAFF. The CDR3 nucleotides read TGTGCCAGCAGTGGGGCAGGACGGAACACTGAAGCTTTCTTT.

On this clone: Within the sample, other DNA sequences also encode this same CDR3. This chain uses TRBV15 with TRBJ1-2; 9 bases match TRBD1. CDR3 length: 14 amino acids. CDR1 is LNHNV, CDR2 YYDKDF, per germline (reference sequence). With V trimmed by 3 bases and J by 5 bases, 4 bases remained unmatched. The chain's CDR3 is CATSRDRGSYGYTF. In nucleotides, the CDR3 is TGTGCCACCAGCAGGGACAGGGGATCATATGGCTACACCTTC.

This chain connects TRBV28 to TRBJ1-1, with a possible D match to TRBD1 (6 bases). CDR3 size: 14 residues. Trimming shortened V by 2 bases and J by 14 bases, and 21 bases separated the two germline ends. The germline V gene encodes CDR1 MDHEN and CDR2 SYDVKM. CDR3 DNA sequence: TGTGCCAGCAGTTTAAGGGGCCGGGCCCCCGGGGGCTTCTTT. As protein: CASSLRGRAPGGFF.

This rearrangement joins TRBV28 to TRBJ2-4; possibly TRBD1 for D (6 bases). From germline, CDR1 is MDHEN and CDR2 SYDVKM. This CDR3 has 16 amino acids. V was cut by 5 bases and J by 0 bases, with 14 bases left in between. The CDR3 DNA reads TGTGCCAGCAGTCTCCTCGGACAGCTAGCCAAAAACATTCAGTACTTC. Protein sequence: CASSLLGQLAKNIQYF.